These T cell receptor beta chains were read from a single sample in a study of control samples from healthy donors and cancer patients. Sequencing was performed with immunoSEQ multiplex PCR; in TCRdb, only in-frame clones are kept and a portion is missing. The profile shows under 65,000 clones, approximately 90% of them singletons. The sample comprised PBMCs. These receptors came from a woman aged 45-59 years with colorectal cancer. Both conserved end residues are part of each CDR3. A D gene is named only where the DNA matches it firmly. Some rows have no size entry. The others give once, few or many, or a class for an expanded clone.

- | TRBJ1-1 | - | TRBV6-5 | CASSRDGTLNTEAFF | TGTGCCAGCAGTCGGGACGGAACATTGAACACTGAAGCTTTCTTT
TRBD2 | TRBJ2-2 | few | TRBV5-1 | CASSGGLAEATGELFF | TGCGCCAGCAGCGGCGGACTAGCGGAGGCCACCGGGGAGCTGTTTTTT
- | TRBJ2-6 | - | TRBV6-6 | CASSYPGGANVLTF | TGTGCCAGCAGTTATCCCGGAGGGGCCAACGTCCTGACTTTC
TRBD2 | TRBJ2-7 | - | TRBV18 | CASSPLLTSGSYEQYF | TGTGCCAGCTCACCATTACTCACTAGCGGGAGTTACGAGCAGTACTTC
TRBD1 | TRBJ1-4 | - | TRBV10-1 | CASSTGRGLANEKLFF | TGCGCCAGCAGCACAGGTAGGGGGCTAGCTAATGAAAAACTGTTTTTT
TRBD1 | TRBJ1-5 | - | TRBV6-1 | CASSEGRTGRSNQPQHF | TGTGCCAGCAGTGAAGGTCGGACAGGTCGTAGCAATCAGCCCCAGCATTTT
- | TRBJ1-5 | few | TRBV19 | CASSLDQPQHF | TGTGCCAGTAGTCTTGATCAGCCCCAGCATTTT
TRBD1 | TRBJ1-2 | - | TRBV5-1 | CASSSGGQASYGYTF | TGCGCCAGCAGCTCAGGGGGACAGGCGAGCTATGGCTACACCTTC
TRBD1 | TRBJ2-7 | - | TRBV2 | CASKGQGPYEQYF | TGTGCCAGCAAGGGACAGGGACCCTACGAGCAGTACTTC
TRBD2 | TRBJ2-1 | - | TRBV29-1 | CSVEGLAGGQTDNEQFF | TGCAGCGTTGAGGGACTAGCGGGAGGGCAAACTGACAATGAGCAGTTCTTC
TRBD1 | TRBJ1-2 | - | TRBV18 | CASSPPTGGRYGYTF | TGTGCCAGCTCACCACCGACAGGGGGGAGATATGGCTACACCTTC
- | TRBJ1-3 | - | TRBV5-3 | CARSLAVQGSGNTIYF | TGTGCCAGAAGCTTGGCCGTTCAGGGCTCTGGAAACACCATATATTTT
- | TRBJ2-2 | - | TRBV5-1 | CASSYPGTPPRELFF | TGCGCCAGCAGCTACCCCGGGACCCCCCCCCGGGAGCTGTTTTTT
- | TRBJ2-7 | - | TRBV9 | CASSVGQDYEQYF | TGTGCCAGCAGCGTGGGGCAGGATTACGAGCAGTACTTC
TRBD2 | TRBJ2-7 | - | TRBV10-3 | CAIRDPGLAEPYEQYF | TGTGCCATCAGAGATCCTGGACTAGCGGAGCCGTACGAGCAGTACTTC
- | TRBJ2-5 | - | TRBV29-1 | CSVDMAAVETQYF | TGCAGCGTTGATATGGCGGCGGTGGAGACCCAGTACTTC
- | TRBJ1-1 | - | TRBV5-1 | CASSTAGPPNTEAFF | TGCGCCAGCAGCACCGCGGGACCCCCGAACACTGAAGCTTTCTTT
- | TRBJ2-2 | once | TRBV5-1 | CASSLDRVSPGELFF | TGCGCCAGCAGCTTGGACAGGGTTAGTCCCGGGGAGCTGTTTTTT
- | TRBJ1-2 | - | TRBV19 | CASSILEEGYGYTF | TGTGCCAGTAGTATTCTGGAAGAGGGCTATGGCTACACCTTC
- | TRBJ1-2 | - | TRBV28 | CASSLSPGQDNYGYTF | TGTGCCAGCAGTTTGTCGCCGGGGCAGGACAACTATGGCTACACCTTC
TRBD2 | TRBJ2-5 | - | TRBV5-1 | CASSRTSGGPGETQYF | TGCGCCAGCAGCCGGACTAGCGGGGGCCCTGGGGAGACCCAGTACTTC
- | TRBJ1-2 | - | TRBV19 | CASSIDRATGLNYGYTF | TGTGCCAGTAGTATAGATCGGGCGACAGGATTAAACTATGGCTACACCTTC
TRBD1 | TRBJ2-2 | - | TRBV18 | CASSPSDRVEPGELFF | TGTGCCAGCTCACCCTCGGACAGGGTAGAGCCCGGGGAGCTGTTTTTT
- | TRBJ2-1 | - | TRBV10-2 | CATSRGRDNEQFF | TGCGCCACTTCCAGAGGGCGGGACAATGAGCAGTTCTTC
- | TRBJ2-7 | - | TRBV18 | CASSPGQTGSVFYEQYF | TGTGCCAGCTCACCAGGGCAAACGGGTTCGGTATTCTACGAGCAGTACTTC
TRBD1 | TRBJ2-2 | - | TRBV19 | CASSGLDRGITGELFF | TGTGCCAGTAGCGGACTTGACAGGGGAATCACCGGGGAGCTGTTTTTT
- | TRBJ1-5 | - | TRBV10-3 | CAISESSGVNQPQHF | TGTGCCATCAGTGAGTCTAGCGGGGTGAATCAGCCCCAGCATTTT
- | TRBJ1-1 | - | TRBV7-6 | CASSPSEQRYTEAFF | TGTGCCAGCAGCCCATCGGAGCAACGGTACACTGAAGCTTTCTTT
- | TRBJ1-1 | - | TRBV2 | CASRQGGVNTEAFF | TGTGCCAGCAGACAGGGAGGGGTGAACACTGAAGCTTTCTTT
- | TRBJ1-2 | - | TRBV21-1 | CASSKMLGSDYGYTF | TGTGCCAGCAGCAAAATGCTGGGGTCGGACTATGGCTACACCTTC
- | TRBJ2-1 | - | TRBV9 | CASSVNIRAVKYNEQFF | TGTGCCAGCAGCGTAAATATCCGGGCAGTAAAATACAATGAGCAGTTCTTC
TRBD1 | TRBJ2-5 | - | TRBV7-9 | CASSPRDRVPETQYF | TGTGCCAGCAGCCCGAGGGACAGGGTTCCGGAGACCCAGTACTTC
- | TRBJ2-5 | - | TRBV27 | CASRPYGGLGETQYF | TGTGCCAGCAGACCTTACGGGGGGCTTGGAGAGACCCAGTACTTC
- | TRBJ1-1 | - | TRBV6-4 | CASRDPLNTEAFF | TGTGCCAGCAGAGACCCCTTGAACACTGAAGCTTTCTTT
- | TRBJ2-1 | - | TRBV18 | CASSPRKVGISYNEQFF | TGTGCCAGCTCACCACGCAAGGTGGGAATCTCCTACAATGAGCAGTTCTTC
- | TRBJ1-2 | - | TRBV6-2/TRBV6-3 | CASSSLKAYGYTF | TGTGCCAGCAGTAGTCTCAAGGCGTATGGCTACACCTTC
- | TRBJ2-5 | - | TRBV2 | CASSESRGRAETQYF | TGTGCCAGCAGTGAATCTCGGGGGCGAGCAGAGACCCAGTACTTC
- | TRBJ1-4 | - | TRBV29-1 | CSVRVGEKLFF | TGCAGCGTGCGGGTAGGGGAAAAACTGTTTTTT
- | TRBJ1-1 | - | TRBV20-1 | CSASLSGANTEAFF | TGCAGTGCTAGTCTATCAGGGGCCAACACTGAAGCTTTCTTT
- | TRBJ1-1 | - | TRBV6-5 | CASSSSLSGEGEAFF | TGTGCCAGCAGTTCCTCCCTTTCAGGGGAGGGTGAAGCTTTCTTT
- | TRBJ1-2 | - | TRBV30 | CAWSVYPESYGYTF | TGTGCCTGGAGTGTATACCCTGAAAGCTATGGCTACACCTTC
TRBD1 | TRBJ2-7 | - | TRBV28 | CASSLGTGLYEQYF | TGTGCCAGCAGTTTGGGGACAGGGCTCTACGAGCAGTACTTC
- | TRBJ2-7 | - | TRBV20-1 | CSASGSGLVEVSYEQYF | TGCAGTGCTAGTGGTAGTGGCCTCGTCGAGGTATCCTACGAGCAGTACTTC
TRBD1 | TRBJ2-3 | - | TRBV6-1 | CASSEAAQGGTDTQYF | TGTGCCAGCAGTGAAGCAGCGCAGGGGGGCACAGATACGCAGTATTTT
TRBD1 | TRBJ1-1 | - | TRBV18 | CASSSLNGTAGTEAFF | TGTGCCAGCTCATCTCTGAATGGGACAGCTGGGACTGAAGCTTTCTTT
- | TRBJ1-2 | - | TRBV4-1 | CASSQDGPIPGYTF | TGCGCCAGCAGCCAAGATGGGCCCATACCAGGTTACACCTTC
TRBD2 | TRBJ2-7 | - | TRBV2 | CASSNPGEREPYEQYF | TGTGCCAGCAGCAACCCCGGGGAGCGGGAGCCCTACGAGCAGTACTTC
- | TRBJ1-2 | - | TRBV20-1 | CSANPYGYTF | TGCAGTGCTAATCCCTATGGCTACACCTTC
TRBD1 | TRBJ1-2 | - | TRBV12-3/TRBV12-4 | CASTYRGGYTF | TGTGCCAGCACGTACAGGGGCGGCTACACCTTC
- | TRBJ2-7 | - | TRBV6-1 | CASSTGNSYEQYF | TGTGCCAGCAGTACAGGGAATTCCTACGAGCAGTACTTC
- | TRBJ1-6 | - | TRBV21-1 | CASILVPLHF | TGTGCCAGCATCCTTGTACCCCTCCACTTT
TRBD2 | TRBJ2-1 | - | TRBV2 | CASGSGVSSYNEQFF | TGTGCCAGCGGGAGCGGGGTTAGCTCCTACAATGAGCAGTTCTTC
TRBD1 | TRBJ1-2 | - | TRBV28 | CASSSRNRGNYGYTF | TGTGCCAGCAGTTCTAGGAACAGGGGGAACTATGGCTACACCTTC
TRBD1 | TRBJ2-7 | once | TRBV7-9 | CASSRGQGPYEQYF | TGTGCCAGCAGCAGGGGACAGGGTCCCTACGAGCAGTACTTC